The sequence of this T cell receptor beta chain was determined in a study of blood T cell repertoires in COVID-19. Some clones are missing from TCRdb's copy, which holds only in-frame ones; the method was immunoSEQ multiplex PCR. The sample gives under 300,000 clones, about 80% of which show up once; 4.9% is in the top ten. This clone appeared once. The junction had 10 bases not matched to a gene; V was cut back by 4 bases and J by 7 bases. This CDR3 is 15 amino acids long. Per germline, CDR1 SGHNT and CDR2 YYREEE (reference sequence). The receptor was derived from a woman of 80 years or more with active or convalescent COVID-19. The chain links TRBV5-4 to TRBJ2-1, with 8 bases identical to TRBD2. Sequencing was carried out using peripheral blood. CDR3 residues: CASSARQRESNEQFF. The CDR3 DNA sequence: TGTGCCAGCAGCGCGCGACAGCGGGAGTCGAATGAGCAGTTCTTC.